This T cell receptor beta chain was profiled in a study of blood T cell repertoires in COVID-19 (dated by TCRdb to about 2020). Study-level background: Samples covering the acute and convalescent phases of COVID-19 were provided by collaborators in the United States, Italy and Spain. The repertoires were released in a freely available public database meant as a resource for research on the immune response to SARS-CoV-2. Sample metadata almost always included a de-identified subject ID, COVID-19 status, age in years and sex. Deeply sampled blood TCRbeta repertoires from subjects exposed to, actively infected with, or recovered from COVID-19 were included in the dataset. The material from the prospective study consisted of cDNA or gDNA derived from T cells, B-cell-depleted T cells, or PBMCs. Samples were obtained from the ongoing ImmuneRACE study (first 160 participants) and from some 1,200 subjects provided by 6 global collaborators. Where HLA class I and class II types were available, the types were taken from metadata supplied by the sample provider, not from assay-based typing. Summary of the overall study and its limitations: How much clinical and demographic metadata was included differed by source and by participant, and the metadata was provided uncurated.

The CDR3, cysteine through phenylalanine, is 15 amino acids long. Only CDR3 DNA remains: 45 bases, in frame from the first base. The germline V gene (reference sequence) specifies SEHNR as CDR1 and FQNEAQ as CDR2. V gives up 1 base and J gives up 3 bases, and the segment between their germline ends measures 12 bases. Participants in the prospective study were enrolled through a virtual design, were aged 18 to 89 years, and lived in roughly 24 United States geographic areas. In the prospective study, cohorts were assigned on the basis of participant-reported clinical history obtained from a screening survey and a study questionnaire. Recovered participants in ImmuneRACE Cohort 3 were defined by two consecutive negative NP/OP PCR tests, clearance by a healthcare professional, or resolution of symptoms. In the prospective study, whole blood, serum and a nasopharyngeal or oropharyngeal swab were collected from each participant by mobile phlebotomists. Participants in the prospective study had the option to provide additional blood draws and questionnaires over a roughly 2-month period. Before DNA extraction, prospective study blood samples were shipped either frozen or at room temperature.

On this clone: Its antigen is still unknown. No qualities accompany the bases; no much larger clone lies one base away.

TCRbeta CDR3 regions were amplified from genomic DNA using the immunoSEQ Assay, a bias-controlled multiplex PCR. The original methods were these. Nucleated cell counts per sample were estimated from amplification of reference gene primers within the assay. To quantify the absolute abundance of each unique TCRbeta CDR3 rearrangement, sequence reads were collapsed and filtered. For each sample, productive Simpson clonality was calculated as the square root of Simpson's diversity index over productive rearrangements. The table comes from immuneACCESS by way of TCRdb, which keeps in-frame sequences with V and J called. Part of the clones is missing from these tables; in studies checked, under half for an unresolved V gene and the rest for unknown reasons. D and trimming come from the DNA, and the V and J calls and clone size come from that table. In all, the sample holds 300,000 to 400,000 clones, and about 88% of those were seen once. The top ten hold approximately 2.5% of the sample.

Sequencing was done on a sample of PBMCs or T cells enriched from blood (not recorded which). This chain is built from TRBV7-9 and TRBJ2-5, with an unclear D gene assignment. The TCR comes from a man between 60 and 75 years old who had recovered from COVID-19. CDR3 sequence: CASSLGSHMKETQYF. The DNA reads TGTGCCAGCAGCTTAGGTAGCCATATGAAAGAGACCCAGTACTTC.